This T cell receptor beta chain was obtained from a study of blood T cells in healthy people across ages. Study conclusions and caveats: Age advanced and TCR beta diversity per million T cells fell, roughly linearly. Long-lived donors carried more naive CD4+ cells and greater diversity than aged donors.

Together with a sample-barcoded 5' primer, a J-beta primer mix was included in a second PCR lasting roughly 6 to 12 cycles. TCRdb redid the calling of the 5' RACE reads with MiXCR, one entry per CDR3 protein. Altogether 590,000 or so distinct CDR3 sequences are present, around 31% being singletons, with the ten largest covering around 14%. This clonotype was observed at least ten times. Its antigen is still unknown. The V end was cut by 0 bases, the J end by 1 base, with 9 bases between. CDR3 length equals 15 residues. Germline CDR1 MNHEY, CDR2 SVGEGT. V is TRBV6-2 or TRBV6-3 and J is TRBJ1-1; D is uncertain. This receptor was identified in a woman at least 80 years old in good health. Sequenced input: blood. CDR3 sequence reads: CASSYSPTSNTEAFF. The CDR3 DNA reads TGTGCCAGCAGTTACTCCCCAACATCGAACACTGAAGCTTTCTTT.